This T cell receptor beta chain stems from a study of PD-1 blockade in classical Hodgkin lymphoma. The assay was immunoSEQ multiplex PCR, and TCRdb's table has in-frame clones only and misses some. The table lists approximately 28,000 clones, about three quarters of them singletons. To note about this clone: The antigen is not known.

Relapse was seen in all patients after autologous stem cell transplantation, and brentuximab vedotin exposure was variable. Researchers report purifying CD4+ T cells from thawed PBMCs by magnetic negative selection. Study results and caveats: Newly diagnosed patients reportedly trailed healthy donors in baseline TCR diversity. Reasons behind the repertoire differences stay unclear, perhaps disease activity or earlier therapy. Complete responders' diversity at baseline resembled that of newly diagnosed patients. CD4+ but not CD8+ TCR diversity rose significantly by C4D1.

This material consisted of CD4+ T cells from blood, taken at baseline. The receptor was isolated from a human donor with classical Hodgkin lymphoma.

CDR3 nucleotide sequence: TGTGCAAAGCAGCGGACAGACAACTCAGATACGCAGTATTTT. The encoded protein is CAKQRTDNSDTQYF. The chain joins TRBV2 to TRBJ2-3; tentatively, D is TRBD1 (6 bases). Germline CDR1 and CDR2: SNHLY and FYNNEI. The CDR3 is 14 residues long. The full variable domain, its missing parts supplied by reference TRBV2 and TRBJ2-3, is EPEVTQTPSHQVTQMGQEVILRCVPISNHLYFYWYRQILGQKVEFLVSFYNNEISEKSEIFDDQFSVERPDGSNFTLKIRSTKLEDSAMYFCAKQRTDNSDTQYFGPGTRLTVL.